This is a list of T cell receptor beta chains from one sample in a study of T cell responses to AZD1222 COVID-19 vaccine. Method: immunoSEQ multiplex PCR; TCRdb's copy keeps in-frame clones and lacks some. In the table there are roughly 120,000 clones, 90% to 95% of which are singletons. The sequences come from peripheral blood, collected on day 0 of AZD1222 vaccination. The receptors originated from an adult in good health. Both conserved end residues are part of each CDR3. Fields, in order: D gene, V gene, J gene, clone size, CDR3 protein, CDR3 DNA. D genes are given only for firm matches. Size is omitted from some rows. Given values are once, few, many or a class for expanded clones.

NA	TRBV27	TRBJ1-2	NA	CASSFGSAAGSYTF	TGTGCCAGCAGTTTTGGGTCAGCCGCCGGGAGCTACACCTTC
NA	TRBV6-5	TRBJ2-5	once	CASSYSIVASRTQYF	TGTGCCAGCAGTTACTCGATCGTCGCTAGCCGAACTCAGTACTTC
TRBD2	TRBV29-1	TRBJ2-3	NA	CSVEGMASGGTDTQYF	TGCAGCGTTGAGGGTATGGCTAGCGGAGGCACAGATACGCAGTATTTT
NA	TRBV3-1/TRBV3-2	TRBJ2-7	NA	CASSQAPQSTYEQYF	TGTGCCAGCAGCCAAGCACCTCAATCGACCTACGAGCAGTACTTC
NA	TRBV19	TRBJ1-2	once	CASSINVGANYGYTF	TGTGCCAGTAGTATTAATGTGGGGGCCAACTATGGCTACACCTTC
NA	TRBV9	TRBJ2-7	NA	CASSGPTGQYF	TGTGCCAGCAGCGGACCGACAGGGCAGTACTTC
NA	TRBV15	TRBJ2-2	NA	CATSSDFLRTTGELFF	TGTGCCACCAGCAGCGACTTTTTGCGGACCACCGGGGAGCTGTTTTTT
TRBD1	TRBV4-2	TRBJ2-7	NA	CASSLFGQGDYEQYF	TGTGCCAGCAGCCTGTTCGGACAGGGGGACTACGAGCAGTACTTC
NA	TRBV19	TRBJ1-2	NA	CASSIAGAPIGGYTF	TGTGCCAGTAGTATCGCGGGGGCCCCCATTGGGGGCTACACCTTC
TRBD2	TRBV3-1/TRBV3-2	TRBJ2-3	NA	CASSGTSGSTQYF	TGTGCCAGCAGCGGTACTAGCGGCTCGACGCAGTATTTT
TRBD1	TRBV3-1/TRBV3-2	TRBJ2-7	NA	CASSHSGGSYEQYF	TGTGCCAGCAGCCATTCAGGGGGTTCGTACGAGCAGTACTTC
TRBD1	TRBV10-1	TRBJ1-1	NA	CASSLQTGPRGTEAFF	TGCGCCAGCAGTCTACAGACAGGGCCCCGAGGCACTGAAGCTTTCTTT
NA	TRBV19	TRBJ2-1	NA	CASSPQGGASYNEQFF	TGTGCCAGTAGCCCTCAGGGTGGCGCGTCCTACAATGAGCAGTTCTTC
NA	TRBV5-1	TRBJ2-2	NA	CASSTTLGGELFF	TGCGCCAGCAGCACAACCCTCGGCGGGGAGCTGTTTTTT
NA	TRBV10-1	TRBJ1-2	few	CASSESANYGYTF	TGCGCCAGCAGTGAGTCTGCCAACTATGGCTACACCTTC
NA	TRBV11-3	TRBJ2-1	NA	CASRGDNDNEQFF	TGTGCCAGCAGGGGGGACAATGACAATGAGCAGTTCTTC
NA	TRBV27	TRBJ2-5	NA	CASSLGRVGETQYF	TGTGCCAGCAGCTTGGGACGCGTCGGGGAGACCCAGTACTTC
NA	TRBV30	TRBJ2-1	NA	CAWSVPLGSTLRNEQFF	TGTGCCTGGAGTGTACCCCTCGGTAGTACCCTTCGCAATGAGCAGTTCTTC
NA	TRBV13	TRBJ2-3	NA	CASSNRGYTTDTQYF	TGTGCCAGCAGCAACCGGGGCTACACCACAGATACGCAGTATTTT
TRBD1	TRBV15	TRBJ1-5	once	CATSRDFGTGGTQPQHF	TGTGCCACCAGCAGAGATTTCGGGACAGGGGGCACTCAGCCCCAGCATTTT
NA	TRBV18	TRBJ2-5	once	CASSPQTLETQYF	TGTGCCAGCTCACCACAAACTTTAGAGACCCAGTACTTC
NA	TRBV12-5	TRBJ1-1	NA	CASGTLEAFF	TGTGCTAGTGGTACTCTAGAAGCTTTCTTT
TRBD1	TRBV3-1/TRBV3-2	TRBJ1-3	NA	CASSRDSLSGNTIYF	TGTGCCAGCAGCCGGGACAGCCTCTCTGGAAACACCATATATTTT
NA	TRBV7-9	TRBJ1-1	NA	CASSYRERAEAFF	TGTGCCAGCAGCTACAGGGAGAGGGCCGAAGCTTTCTTT
NA	TRBV18	TRBJ1-1	NA	CASSPNEARNTEAFF	TGTGCCAGCTCACCAAATGAAGCGAGGAACACTGAAGCTTTCTTT
NA	TRBV18	TRBJ2-5	NA	CASSPAAGETQYF	TGTGCCAGCTCACCCGCCGCGGGGGAGACCCAGTACTTC
NA	TRBV6-2/TRBV6-3	TRBJ1-1	NA	CASSYQVTGTEAFF	TGTGCCAGCAGTTACCAGGTCACAGGGACTGAAGCTTTCTTT
NA	TRBV19	TRBJ2-7	NA	CASSPDRFHEQYF	TGTGCCAGTAGTCCTGACAGGTTCCACGAGCAGTACTTC
NA	TRBV11-2	TRBJ1-2	NA	CASSPTEGYYGYTF	TGTGCCAGCAGCCCGACTGAGGGTTACTATGGCTACACCTTC
TRBD1	TRBV20-1	TRBJ1-2	NA	CSASRQGNGYTF	TGCAGTGCTAGTCGACAGGGTAACGGCTACACCTTC
NA	TRBV27	TRBJ2-6	NA	CATAPTNSGANVLTF	TGTGCCACCGCGCCCACCAACTCTGGGGCCAACGTCCTGACTTTC
TRBD2	TRBV29-1	TRBJ2-1	NA	CSALAGGDEQFF	TGCAGCGCCCTAGCGGGAGGTGATGAGCAGTTCTTC
NA	TRBV12-3/TRBV12-4	TRBJ1-3	NA	CASSLGSFNF	TGTGCCAGCAGTTTAGGCAGCTTCAATTTT
NA	TRBV19	TRBJ2-7	NA	CASSTLSGAYEQYF	TGTGCCAGTAGTACGTTGTCAGGGGCCTACGAGCAGTACTTC
TRBD1	TRBV2	TRBJ1-3	NA	CASRVDRASGNTIYF	TGTGCCAGCAGGGTAGACAGGGCTTCTGGAAACACCATATATTTT
TRBD1	TRBV7-6	TRBJ1-1	NA	CASSSGQGASTEAFF	TGTGCCAGCAGCTCCGGACAGGGAGCGTCCACTGAAGCTTTCTTT
NA	TRBV28	TRBJ2-7	NA	CASSPPTDGSYEQYF	TGTGCCAGCAGTCCCCCTACGGACGGCTCCTACGAGCAGTACTTC
NA	TRBV5-1	TRBJ2-7	NA	CASSSSGSYEQYF	TGCGCCAGCAGCAGTAGCGGCTCCTACGAGCAGTACTTC
TRBD2	TRBV5-1	TRBJ2-1	NA	CASSLMASGNNEQFF	TGCGCCAGCAGCTTGATGGCTAGCGGGAACAATGAGCAGTTCTTC
NA	TRBV14	TRBJ2-1	NA	CASSRTSMGGGQFF	TGTGCCAGCAGCCGTACTAGTATGGGCGGCGGGCAGTTCTTC
TRBD2	TRBV5-1	TRBJ2-1	NA	CASSAGGTSDNEQFF	TGCGCCAGCAGTGCCGGGGGGACTAGCGACAATGAGCAGTTCTTC
NA	TRBV14	TRBJ2-5	NA	CASSPSPDIIYQETQYF	TGTGCCAGCAGCCCGTCCCCGGACATAATATACCAAGAGACCCAGTACTTC
TRBD1	TRBV27	TRBJ2-7	NA	CASSVPGQGGSYEQYF	TGTGCCAGCAGTGTCCCGGGACAGGGTGGTTCCTACGAGCAGTACTTC
NA	TRBV7-9	TRBJ2-7	NA	CASSLVIYEQYF	TGTGCCAGCAGCTTAGTCATCTACGAGCAGTACTTC
TRBD1	TRBV5-6	TRBJ2-1	NA	CASSLDRATYNEQFF	TGTGCCAGCAGCCTGGACAGGGCGACCTACAATGAGCAGTTCTTC
TRBD2	TRBV5-1	TRBJ2-5	NA	CASSSGSIQETQYF	TGCGCCAGCAGCAGCGGGAGCATCCAAGAGACCCAGTACTTC
NA	TRBV9	TRBJ2-7	NA	CASSSRDFYEQYF	TGTGCCAGCAGCTCTAGGGACTTCTACGAGCAGTACTTC
NA	TRBV5-1	TRBJ1-1	NA	CASSLGGLGNTEAFF	TGCGCCAGCAGCTTGGGGGGGCTCGGGAACACTGAAGCTTTCTTT
NA	TRBV6-5	TRBJ1-1	NA	CASRIGHNTEAFF	TGTGCCAGCAGGATCGGCCATAACACTGAAGCTTTCTTT
NA	TRBV3-1/TRBV3-2	TRBJ1-2	NA	CASSQDLGGLGYTF	TGTGCCAGCAGCCAAGACTTGGGAGGGCTTGGCTACACCTTC
NA	TRBV5-4	TRBJ2-7	NA	CASSRADSYEQYF	TGTGCCAGCAGCAGGGCTGACTCCTACGAGCAGTACTTC
NA	TRBV28	TRBJ1-5	NA	CASSDPPAHQPQHF	TGTGCCAGCAGCGACCCCCCCGCCCATCAGCCCCAGCATTTT
NA	TRBV5-1	TRBJ2-3	NA	CASRAASSTDTQYF	TGCGCCAGCAGAGCGGCTTCTAGCACAGATACGCAGTATTTT
TRBD1	TRBV5-1	TRBJ1-1	NA	CASRQQGANTEAFF	TGCGCCAGCAGACAACAGGGGGCAAACACTGAAGCTTTCTTT
TRBD1	TRBV2	TRBJ1-1	NA	CASSSDRAWTEAFF	TGTGCCAGCAGTTCGGACAGGGCTTGGACTGAAGCTTTCTTT
NA	TRBV18	TRBJ1-2	NA	CASSPPSENPTVGYTF	TGTGCCAGCTCACCACCATCCGAGAATCCTACCGTGGGCTACACCTTC
TRBD1	TRBV29-1	TRBJ1-1	once	CSADWTGRAFF	TGCAGCGCCGATTGGACAGGAAGGGCTTTCTTT
NA	TRBV20-1	TRBJ1-1	NA	CSARGPTEAFF	TGCAGTGCTAGAGGACCCACTGAAGCTTTCTTT
NA	TRBV15	TRBJ2-1	NA	CATSTAVRGNLNEQFF	TGTGCCACCAGCACCGCGGTCCGGGGGAACCTCAATGAGCAGTTCTTC